Listed here are 14 T cell receptor beta chains from one sample, sequenced in a study of cytomegalovirus exposure and HLA in healthy donors. This PCR relied on a set of 60 Vbeta primers and 13 Jbeta primers. Sequencing used immunoSEQ multiplex PCR; TCRdb keeps in-frame clones, though not all of them. The sample holds about 180,000 clones; approximately 78% are singletons and the top ten take less than 15%. The sequencing sample was made of PBMCs. These receptors originate from a woman between 50 and 59 years old in good health and CMV-seropositive.

The V call is TRBV5-5, the J call TRBJ2-7, with 9 positions matching TRBD1. Germline loops: CDR1 SGHKS, CDR2 YYEKEE (reference sequence). V lost 4 bases to trimming and J lost 2 bases; unmatched junction nucleotides: 7. The CDR3 runs 15 residues. The CDR3 is CASSHPGQGTYEQYF. CDR3 coding DNA: TGTGCCAGCAGCCACCCGGGACAGGGAACCTACGAGCAGTACTTC.

This clone was observed a few times. This chain uses TRBV6-6 with TRBJ2-3; possibly TRBD2 for D (5 bases). The germline V gene has CDR1 MNHNY and CDR2 SVGAGI (reference sequence). V dropped 6 bases and J dropped 2 bases, with 15 bases sitting between them. The CDR3 has 15 amino acids. The CDR3 sequence: CASSVFEGSTDTQYF. In DNA form, the CDR3 reads TGTGCCAGCAGCGTGTTTGAGGGATCCACAGATACGCAGTATTTT.

The CDR3, as DNA: TGTGCCAGCAGCGTAGGACTGTTCCAAGAGACCCAGTACTTC. It codes for CASSVGLFQETQYF. The J gene is TRBJ2-5, the V gene TRBV9; D not resolved. V was shortened by 0 bases and J by 1 base, with 7 bases between the two germline ends. CDR1 and CDR2 from the germline V gene are SGDLS and YYNGEE. This CDR3 region has 14 residues.

The chain has TRBV30 and TRBJ2-2; D not certain. With 3 bases removed from V and 4 bases from J, the gap between germline ends came to 12 bases. CDR3 length: 14 residues. Germline V CDR1 and CDR2: GTSNPN, SVGIG (reference sequence). The CDR3 reads CAWRSGSGTGELFF. As DNA, the CDR3 is TGTGCCTGGAGGTCTGGGTCGGGCACCGGGGAGCTGTTTTTT.

The V call is TRBV4-1, the J call TRBJ1-2, with 11 bases matching TRBD1. The CDR3 consists of 15 residues. CDR1 is MGHRA and CDR2 is YSYEKL in the germline V gene. The V and J ends lost 0 bases and 9 bases, in that order; junction bases with no gene match: 6. CDR3 protein: CASSQEPGQGESYTF. The CDR3 DNA sequence: TGCGCCAGCAGCCAAGAACCGGGACAGGGGGAGAGCTACACCTTC.

J is TRBJ1-1 and V is TRBV11-1; D unclear. In germline, CDR1 is SGHAT, CDR2 FQDESV (reference sequence). Trimming stripped 1 base from V and 1 base from J, with 7 bases between. CDR3 length: 14 residues. The CDR3: CASSLVSENTEAFF. The CDR3 DNA is TGTGCCAGCAGCTTAGTTTCAGAGAACACTGAAGCTTTCTTT.

This clone was observed a handful of times. The rearrangement uses TRBV19 and TRBJ2-1; the match to TRBD2 covers 8 bases. CDR3 length equals 16 residues. Germline-derived CDR1 and CDR2 are LNHDA and SQIVND (reference sequence). V lost 1 base, J lost 2 bases, and 4 bases stayed unmatched. CDR3 in amino acids: CASSIGGLDAYNEQFF. The CDR3 nucleotides read TGTGCCAGTAGTATAGGGGGACTAGACGCCTACAATGAGCAGTTCTTC.

The chain uses TRBV30 and TRBJ1-4; D uncertain. The CDR3 contains 13 residues. Deletions cut 4 bases from V and 7 bases from J, with 13 bases between. Germline V gene sequence: CDR1 GTSNPN, CDR2 SVGIG (reference sequence). The CDR3 reads CAWNIIGGEKLFF. In DNA, the CDR3 is TGTGCCTGGAACATCATAGGCGGTGAAAAACTGTTTTTT.

The rearrangement links TRBV7-9 to TRBJ2-1; D gene uncertain. The germline gives CDR1 SEHNR, CDR2 FQNEAQ (reference sequence). The length of the CDR3 is 14 residues. Between the trimmed V and J ends, which lost 7 bases and 0 bases, there was a span of 10 bases. The CDR3 DNA follows: TGTGCCAGCATCAGGCTCAGCTCCTACAATGAGCAGTTCTTC. It specifies CASIRLSSYNEQFF.

The chain uses TRBV5-6 and TRBJ2-3; D unresolved. The CDR3 is 15 residues long. Looked up from germline, CDR1 is SGHDT and CDR2 is YYEEEE. V dropped 0 bases and J dropped 0 bases, with 8 bases sitting between them. In nucleotides, the CDR3 is TGTGCCAGCAGCTTGGGTTCCCTCAGCACAGATACGCAGTATTTT. Protein: CASSLGSLSTDTQYF.

This clone was observed a single time. The chain links TRBV15 to TRBJ2-7, with 8 nucleotides matching TRBD1. The CDR3 sequence is 14 residues long. Germline loops: CDR1 LNHNV, CDR2 YYDKDF (reference sequence). Trimming cost V 9 bases and J 2 bases; bases outside gene matches: 9. The CDR3 here is CATSPDRATYEQYF. The CDR3 region has the DNA TGTGCCACTAGCCCGGACAGGGCCACCTACGAGCAGTACTTC.

V and J are TRBV11-2 and TRBJ2-5; no clear D. Germline V CDR1 and CDR2: SGHAT, FQNNGV. The CDR3 spans 13 residues. The germline V and J ends were trimmed by 8 bases and 3 bases, with 13 bases remaining between them. The CDR3 region has the DNA TGTGCCAGCGCGAACCCCCCTGAAGAGACCCAGTACTTC. Protein product: CASANPPEETQYF.

This chain's CDR3 is CAGRTGQNSPLHF. The CDR3 DNA reads TGTGCCGGAAGGACAGGGCAGAATTCACCCCTCCACTTT. The rearrangement joins TRBV6-1 to TRBJ1-6; TRBD1 aligns across 8 bases. The V gene end was trimmed by 11 bases and the J gene end by 7 bases; junction bases not matched to a gene: 7. The CDR3 is made up of 13 amino acids. The germline CDR1 and CDR2 sequences are MNHNS and SASEGT.

V gene TRBV5-6 combines with J gene TRBJ2-5, with 7 bases aligning to TRBD1. V lost 4 bases to trimming and J lost 1 base; unmatched junction nucleotides: 4. CDR3 length: 14 residues. CDR1 and CDR2 from the germline V gene are SGHDT and YYEEEE. The CDR3 DNA sequence: TGTGCCAGCAGCCGACGGGACAGCCAAGAGACCCAGTACTTC. Its protein is CASSRRDSQETQYF.